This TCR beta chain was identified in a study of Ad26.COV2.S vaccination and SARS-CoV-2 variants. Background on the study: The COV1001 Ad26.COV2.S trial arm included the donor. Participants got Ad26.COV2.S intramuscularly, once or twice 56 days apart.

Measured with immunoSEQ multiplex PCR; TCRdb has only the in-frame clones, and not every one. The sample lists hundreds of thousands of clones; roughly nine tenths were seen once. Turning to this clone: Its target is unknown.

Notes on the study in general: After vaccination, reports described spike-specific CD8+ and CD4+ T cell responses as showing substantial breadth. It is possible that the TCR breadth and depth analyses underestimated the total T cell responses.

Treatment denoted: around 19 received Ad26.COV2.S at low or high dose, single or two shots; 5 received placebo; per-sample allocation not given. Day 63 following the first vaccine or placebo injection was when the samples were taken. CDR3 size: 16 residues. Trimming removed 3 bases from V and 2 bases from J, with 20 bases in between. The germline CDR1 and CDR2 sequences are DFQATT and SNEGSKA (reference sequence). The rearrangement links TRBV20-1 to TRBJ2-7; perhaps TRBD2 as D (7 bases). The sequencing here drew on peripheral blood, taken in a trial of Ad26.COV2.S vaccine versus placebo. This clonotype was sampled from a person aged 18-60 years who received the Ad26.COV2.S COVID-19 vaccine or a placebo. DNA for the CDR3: TGCAGTGCTAGTGGTGGGGGGGCTAGCGGTACCTACGAGCAGTACTTC. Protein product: CSASGGGASGTYEQYF.